These 10 T cell receptor beta chains were sequenced from one sample in a study of cytomegalovirus exposure and HLA in healthy donors. Profiling relied on immunoSEQ multiplex PCR, and the TCRdb table lists in-frame clones only, not all of them. Here the sample spans roughly 150,000 clones, roughly 91% being singletons. Sequenced: PBMCs. Source of these receptors: a man aged 18-30 years in good health and CMV-seronegative.

The V call is TRBV29-1, the J call TRBJ1-4; 9 nucleotides line up with TRBD1. Germline assignment: CDR1 SQVTM and CDR2 ANQGSEA. The junction had 4 bases not matched to a gene; V was cut back by 3 bases and J by 8 bases. The CDR3 runs 13 residues. The CDR3 loop reads CSVEGQGTEKLFF. The CDR3 DNA is TGCAGCGTTGAGGGACAGGGAACCGAAAAACTGTTTTTT.

This clone was found once. The V call is TRBV7-6, the J call TRBJ1-3; 8 positions match TRBD1. This CDR3 comprises 16 residues. Losses at the gene ends were 5 bases for V and 0 bases for J; bases not matched to a gene: 6. Germline lookup yields CDR1 SGHVS and CDR2 FNYEAQ. The DNA of the CDR3 is TGTGCCAGCAGCGACCGACAGGGGCTCTCTGGAAACACCATATATTTT. This gives the protein CASSDRQGLSGNTIYF.

The rearrangement links TRBV6-5 to TRBJ1-6; tentative D call: TRBD1 (6 bases). V was trimmed by 5 bases and J by 6 bases, leaving 14 bases between them. Looked up from germline, CDR1 is MNHEY and CDR2 is SVGAGI. This CDR3 region has 15 residues. CDR3 residues: CASSPGVRGNSPLHF. CDR3 bases: TGTGCCAGCAGTCCAGGGGTTAGGGGTAATTCACCCCTCCACTTT.

The genes are TRBV7-6 and TRBJ2-3, with D possibly being TRBD2 (5 bases). The CDR3 length is 14 residues. With 5 bases removed from V and 6 bases from J, the gap between germline ends came to 15 bases. The germline CDR1 and CDR2 sequences are SGHVS and FNYEAQ. The CDR3 protein is CASSLGGGRDTQYF. CDR3 DNA: TGTGCCAGCAGCCTAGGAGGTGGTAGGGATACGCAGTATTTT.

This clone turned up a few times. Other DNA sequences in this specimen translate into the identical CDR3. The chain is built from TRBV2 and TRBJ2-7, with D perhaps TRBD2 (5 bases). The ends were cut back, 4 bases at V and 6 bases at J, with 7 bases in the middle. Germline CDR1 is SNHLY and CDR2 is FYNNEI. This CDR3 spans 11 amino acids. CDR3 region: CASSVGSEQYV. The CDR3 nucleotides are TGTGCCAGCAGTGTGGGGAGCGAGCAGTACGTC.

This chain uses TRBV7-9 with TRBJ2-7; 7 nucleotides agree with TRBD2. The CDR3 has 16 residues. V lost 0 bases and J lost 7; bases outside the gene matches: 12. Per the germline V gene, CDR1 is SEHNR and CDR2 is FQNEAQ (reference sequence). Here the CDR3 DNA reads TGTGCCAGCAGCTTAGCGAGGGACGGAGGGGAGGGAGAGCAGTACTTC. Its translation is CASSLARDGGEGEQYF.

This chain joins TRBV2 and TRBJ1-1; D unresolved. Trimming cost V 1 base and J 6 bases, with 12 bases left between them. Germline CDR1 is SNHLY and CDR2 is FYNNEI. The CDR3 runs 14 residues. Here the CDR3 DNA reads TGTGCCAGCAGTGAAGGCCCGCTGGCCGCTGAAGCTTTCTTT. Translating it yields CASSEGPLAAEAFF. Combining the CDR3 with reference TRBV2 and TRBJ1-1 gives the whole variable domain EPEVTQTPSHQVTQMGQEVILRCVPISNHLYFYWYRQILGQKVEFLVSFYNNEISEKSEIFDDQFSVERPDGSNFTLKIRSTKLEDSAMYFCASSEGPLAAEAFFGQGTRLTVV.

The chain employs TRBV5-1 and TRBJ2-2; TRBD2 might be the D (5 bases). From germline, CDR1 is SGHRS and CDR2 YFSETQ. The CDR3 loop spans 16 amino acids. V lost 1 base and J 2 bases, leaving 12 bases between the germline ends. CDR3 sequence reads: CASSLLETGNTGELFF. CDR3 coding DNA: TGCGCCAGCAGCTTGTTGGAGACGGGAAACACCGGGGAGCTGTTTTTT.

The gene calls are TRBV14 and TRBJ2-5; no clear D. The CDR3 covers 13 residues. Germline loops: CDR1 SGHDN, CDR2 FVKESK. V lost 1 base, J lost 5 bases, and 8 bases lay in between. The CDR3 nucleotides are TGTGCCAGCAGCCAAGTCTACGGGGAGACCCAGTACTTC. It translates to CASSQVYGETQYF.

This clone has just one count. The chain has TRBV4-1 and TRBJ2-7; 13 bases are a match to TRBD2. Unmatched junction bases numbered 15, after V lost 4 bases and J lost 3 bases. Germline V lookup: CDR1 MGHRA, CDR2 YSYEKL. This CDR3 contains 19 residues. The CDR3 nucleotides are TGCGCCAGCAGCCCAGAAGGAGTACCGGGACTAGCGGGGTTCTACGAGCAGTACGTC. This encodes CASSPEGVPGLAGFYEQYV.